Below are 21 T cell receptor beta chains sequenced from a single sample in a study of blood T cell repertoires in COVID-19. Libraries were prepared by immunoSEQ multiplex PCR; TCRdb keeps only in-frame clonotypes and omits some of them. The sample has 200,000 to 300,000 clones, 90% seen once; the top ten hold 3.5% to 4.5%. Sequencing input: peripheral blood. Every receptor here comes from a woman in her forties with acute or convalescent COVID-19.

This chain connects TRBV19 to TRBJ2-3, with D possibly being TRBD1 (5 bases). CDR3 length: 12 amino acids. Trimming removed 3 bases at V and 11 bases at J, with 12 bases between. In germline, CDR1 is LNHDA, CDR2 SQIVND (reference sequence). The CDR3 here is CASSMGGAWQYF. The CDR3 nucleotides read TGTGCCAGTAGTATGGGTGGGGCCTGGCAGTATTTT.

This chain connects TRBV25-1 to TRBJ1-3, with D tentatively TRBD1 (5 bases). The CDR3 has 17 amino acids. Per germline, CDR1 MGHDK and CDR2 SYGVNS. Between the trimmed V and J ends, which lost 4 bases and 0 bases, there was a span of 16 bases. The CDR3 here is CASSVDQGTHSGNTIYF. The CDR3 DNA follows: TGTGCCAGCAGTGTGGATCAGGGCACTCACTCTGGAAACACCATATATTTT.

The J gene is TRBJ1-1, the V gene TRBV19, with 9 bases identical to TRBD1. Germline trimming cut 3 bases from V and 4 bases from J; bases unmatched to any gene: 12. The CDR3 runs 17 residues. Per the germline V gene, CDR1 is LNHDA and CDR2 is SQIVND (reference sequence). The CDR3 loop reads CASSMVQGAGRSTEAFF. CDR3 nucleotides: TGTGCCAGTAGTATGGTACAGGGGGCTGGTAGGAGCACTGAAGCTTTCTTT.

This clone was observed a single time. This chain joins TRBV25-1 and TRBJ1-1; tentative D call: TRBD1 (6 bases). The germline V and J ends were trimmed by 2 bases and 1 base, with 17 bases remaining between them. CDR1 MGHDK and CDR2 SYGVNS come from the germline V gene. The CDR3 contains 17 residues. The CDR3 here is CASSEPMGAGANTEAFF. The CDR3 nucleotides read TGTGCCAGCAGTGAACCCATGGGGGCAGGGGCGAACACTGAAGCTTTCTTT.

The rearrangement links TRBV30 to TRBJ1-5; the match to TRBD1 covers 8 bases. The CDR3 is made up of 14 amino acids. Germline V gene lookup returns CDR1 GTSNPN and CDR2 SVGIG (reference sequence). Losses at the gene ends were 1 base for V and 6 bases for J; bases not matched to a gene: 5. Here the CDR3 DNA reads TGTGCCTGGAGTGCAGGGGGCCGGAGTCAGCCCCAGCATTTT. It yields the protein CAWSAGGRSQPQHF.

The chain employs TRBV5-1 and TRBJ1-2; 8 bases map to TRBD1. Germline lookup yields CDR1 SGHRS and CDR2 YFSETQ. The CDR3 runs to 14 residues. Trimming at V came to 4 bases and at J to 5 bases, leaving 7 bases not matched to a gene. In nucleotides, the CDR3 is TGCGCCAGCAGCCGAGGGACAGGTGGTTATGGCTACACCTTC. Translated: CASSRGTGGYGYTF.

The chain links TRBV27 to TRBJ1-5, with 7 bases fitting TRBD1. The CDR3 covers 14 residues. The trim removed 1 base at V and 11 bases at J, leaving 8 bases unmatched. Germline CDR1 MNHEY, CDR2 SMNVEV (reference sequence). The CDR3 DNA sequence: TGTGCCAGCAGTTTATATCGGGACGACAGGGCCCAGCATTTT. It encodes CASSLYRDDRAQHF.

DNA for the CDR3: TGTGCCAGCAGCAAAGAGGGGCAGGGGGGCATGAACACTGAAGCTTTCTTT. It codes for CASSKEGQGGMNTEAFF. The chain links TRBV21-1 to TRBJ1-1; TRBD1 is taken as the D call from the table, unchecked against the DNA. TRBV21-1 is an annotated pseudogene. The CDR3 is 17 residues long.

The V and J genes are TRBV30 and TRBJ1-6; D might be TRBD1 (5 bases). CDR3 length equals 13 residues. CDR1 GTSNPN and CDR2 SVGIG come from the germline V gene (reference sequence). The ends were cut back, 5 bases at V and 10 bases at J, with 15 bases in the middle. Here the CDR3 reads CAWSSQGESPLHF. DNA of the CDR3: TGTGCCTGGTCGTCCCAGGGTGAGTCACCCCTCCACTTT.

The J gene is TRBJ1-4, the V gene TRBV5-4; no clear D gene. Germline V lookup: CDR1 SGHNT, CDR2 YYREEE (reference sequence). The CDR3 runs to 16 residues. Deletions cut 1 base from V and 8 bases from J, with 18 bases between. The chain's CDR3 is CASSLYAAEEGEKLFF. CDR3 sequence (DNA): TGTGCCAGCAGCTTGTATGCCGCCGAGGAAGGCGAAAAACTGTTTTTT.

The CDR3 loop is CASSDVGVGQGNTEAFF. In DNA, the CDR3 is TGTGCCAGCAGTGATGTCGGGGTGGGACAGGGGAACACTGAAGCTTTCTTT. The chain uses TRBV2 and TRBJ1-1; 9 bases map to TRBD1. CDR1 SNHLY and CDR2 FYNNEI come from the germline V gene. This CDR3 has 17 residues. V lost 3 bases, J lost 1 base, and 9 bases stayed unmatched.

The genes are TRBV3-1 (or the pseudogene TRBV3-2) and TRBJ2-1, with a possible D match to TRBD1 (6 bases). The CDR3 is 14 amino acids. Germline CDR1 reads LGHDT; CDR2 reads YNNKEL (reference sequence). The V end lost 1 base, the J end lost 2 bases, and 6 bases lay between the germline ends. DNA of the CDR3: TGTGCCAGCAGCCAAGGGGGGCCCTACAATGAGCAGTTCTTC. It translates to CASSQGGPYNEQFF.

The chain links TRBV5-4 to TRBJ2-5; D ambiguous. The CDR3 loop spans 12 amino acids. The V and J ends lost 3 bases and 2 bases respectively, with 5 bases between them. Germline lookup yields CDR1 SGHNT and CDR2 YYREEE (reference sequence). The DNA for the CDR3 is TGTGCCAGCAGCTACTCGCAAGAGACCCAGTACTTC. This translates into CASSYSQETQYF.

The chain joins TRBV12-3 or TRBV12-4 to TRBJ2-3; 7 bases line up with TRBD2. The CDR3 runs to 13 residues. V was clipped by 3 bases and J by 4 bases; unmatched bases: 1. DNA of the CDR3: TGTGCCAGCAGTTTGACTAGCTCAGATACGCAGTATTTT. Protein: CASSLTSSDTQYF.

This chain links TRBV9 with TRBJ1-1; 8 bases are a match to TRBD1. CDR3 length: 15 amino acids. With V trimmed by 3 bases and J by 3 bases, 7 bases remained unmatched. Germline V gene data show CDR1 as SGDLS and CDR2 as YYNGEE. As DNA, the CDR3 is TGTGCCAGCAGCGAAAGACAGGGGAAGGACACTGAAGCTTTCTTT. Its translation: CASSERQGKDTEAFF.

The chain joins TRBV6-5 to TRBJ2-1, with TRBD2 identical over 11 bases. V shed 5 bases and J 9 bases; nucleotides not matched to a gene: 6. CDR1 and CDR2 from the germline V gene are MNHEY and SVGAGI. This CDR3 region has 14 residues. In nucleotides, the CDR3 is TGTGCCAGCAGTCGTAGCGGGGGGGCCTTTGAGCAGTTCTTC. It is translated as CASSRSGGAFEQFF.

The chain recombines TRBV4-2 with TRBJ1-2, with D perhaps matching TRBD1 (5 bases). Germline assignment: CDR1 LGHNA and CDR2 YNFKEQ. CDR3 length: 14 residues. V lost 4 bases to trimming and J lost 5 bases, with 14 bases between them. The CDR3 DNA reads TGTGCCAGCAGCCCGGGAAGGGGAGGGTATGGCTACACCTTC. It translates to CASSPGRGGYGYTF.

The chain's CDR3 is CASTTRAGADTQYF. CDR3 DNA: TGCGCCAGCACCACTCGGGCCGGGGCAGATACGCAGTATTTT. This chain connects TRBV5-1 to TRBJ2-3, with D possibly TRBD2 on 5 matching bases. The CDR3 is 14 amino acids. Between the trimmed V and J ends, which lost 6 bases and 4 bases, there was a span of 15 bases. The germline V gene has CDR1 SGHRS and CDR2 YFSETQ.

The rearrangement links TRBV5-1 to TRBJ2-1; TRBD2 aligns across 7 bases. The CDR3 covers 12 residues. Trimming cost V 5 bases and J 10 bases; bases outside gene matches: 6. CDR1 SGHRS and CDR2 YFSETQ come from the germline V gene. CDR3 residues: CASSRGTNEQFF. The CDR3 DNA is TGCGCCAGCAGTCGAGGGACTAACGAGCAGTTCTTC.

The gene calls are TRBV30 and TRBJ1-1; D might be TRBD1 (5 bases). V lost 4 bases and J 4 bases, leaving 13 bases between the germline ends. This CDR3 has 13 amino acids. The germline V gene has CDR1 GTSNPN and CDR2 SVGIG (reference sequence). The CDR3 bases are TGTGCCTGGAAAGGCGGGGGGAGCACTGAAGCTTTCTTT. Translated: CAWKGGGSTEAFF.

This clone has just one count. V and J are TRBV14 and TRBJ1-1; 12 bases agree with TRBD1. The CDR3 spans 16 residues. V was pared by 8 bases and J by 4 bases, with 11 bases of the junction left unmatched. Germline V gives CDR1 SGHDN, CDR2 FVKESK. CDR3 DNA: TGTGCCAGCCAAAGGTGGGACAGGGGGCTGAGCACTGAAGCTTTCTTT. Translated: CASQRWDRGLSTEAFF.